Listed below are T cell receptor beta chains from one sample, sequenced in a study of a mutant IDH1 vaccine in newly diagnosed glioma. What these receptors recognize is not known. The table came from immunoSEQ multiplex PCR; TCRdb's copy has only in-frame clones and leaves some out. The sample has around 50,000 clones, 70% to 90% seen once. This specimen was PBMCs, taken from a glioma patient whose treatment included an IDH1 peptide vaccine. These receptors were obtained from a woman aged 40 to 49 with glioma. CDR3s include the opening cysteine and the closing phenylalanine or tryptophan. D genes are given only for firm matches.

j_call v_call d_call cdr3_nt cdr3_aa
TRBJ2-7 TRBV6-5 - TGTGCCAGCAGAGTCGACGGGGCGAGCAGCTACGAGCAGTACTTC CASRVDGASSYEQYF
TRBJ2-2 TRBV7-8 - TGTGCCAGCAGGGGATACACCGGGGAGCTGTTTTTT CASRGYTGELFF
TRBJ2-7 TRBV2 TRBD1 TGTGCCAGCAGCATCCGGGACAGGGGATTAGCGGGGCGCTACGAGCAGTACTTC CASSIRDRGLAGRYEQYF
TRBJ2-5 TRBV29-1 - TGCAGCGTTGAATACCGGGGACACCTACAAGAGACCCAGTACTTC CSVEYRGHLQETQYF
TRBJ1-4 TRBV15 - TGTGCCACCAGCTCCGGGAGGGGGTATAATGAAAAACTGTTTTTT CATSSGRGYNEKLFF
TRBJ1-1 TRBV2 - TGTGCCAGCAGTGGGGCCGGGCTGAACACTGAAGCTTTCTTT CASSGAGLNTEAFF
TRBJ1-1 TRBV7-9 - TGTGCCAGCAGCTTAGGACAGTCTGAAGCTTTCTTT CASSLGQSEAFF
TRBJ2-7 TRBV7-8 - TGTGCCAGCAGCTCACGGGCGGGACGGCTAAGATCCTACGAGCAGTACTTC CASSSRAGRLRSYEQYF
TRBJ2-7 TRBV6-5 TRBD1 TGTGCCAGCAGTTACGGGACAGGGGGCTATGAGCAGTACTTC CASSYGTGGYEQYF
TRBJ2-7 TRBV29-1 TRBD1 TGCAGCGTTCGGACAGGGACGGGCTACGAGCAGTACTTC CSVRTGTGYEQYF
TRBJ1-5 TRBV28 TRBD1 TGTGCCATCGTCGACAGGGGAAGCAATCAGCCCCAGCATTTT CAIVDRGSNQPQHF
TRBJ2-7 TRBV30 TRBD1 TGTGCCTGGAGCCAGGACAGGGAGATAGGGCAGTACTTC CAWSQDREIGQYF
TRBJ2-7 TRBV11-2 TRBD2 TGTGCCAGCAGCGCCAGAAGACTAGCGGGACGAACTCTTGAGCAGTACTTC CASSARRLAGRTLEQYF
TRBJ2-3 TRBV4-2 - TGTGCCAGCAGCCAGGGCGGAGGCACAGATACGCAGTATTTT CASSQGGGTDTQYF
TRBJ1-1 TRBV29-1 - TGCAGCGTTGGCATGGGTGGGGACACTGAAGCTTTCTTT CSVGMGGDTEAFF
TRBJ1-1 TRBV5-1 - TGCGCCAGCAGCGCCCTAGGAATGGACACTGAAGCTTTCTTT CASSALGMDTEAFF
TRBJ2-1 TRBV10-3 TRBD2 TGTGCCATCAGGAGTAGCGGGAGAACGTTTTACAATGAGCAGTTCTTC CAIRSSGRTFYNEQFF